This T cell receptor beta chain is drawn from a study of T-cell reconstitution after alpha-beta-depleted transplantation in children. Points from the study as a whole: Several hundred expanded graft clones reportedly supplied alpha-beta T cells about two months after transplant. At one year after transplant, newly produced T cells mostly accounted for T-cell counts and diversity.

As regards this clonotype: Antigen specificity is unknown. At one end, the junction sequence differs from germline, possibly due to a read error.

Preparation of the TCRbeta library was carried out with unique molecular identifiers. TCRdb analysed the PCR reads with MiXCR anew, one entry per CDR3 protein. The sample comprises over 150,000 distinct CDR3 sequences, roughly 6.5% of which are singletons, and 4.5% to 5.5% rests with the top ten. The germline V gene encodes CDR1 LNHDA and CDR2 SQIVND (reference sequence). CDR3 length: 18 amino acids. The TCR originated in a girl younger than two with combined immunodeficiency, due to receive a stem cell transplant. The input for sequencing was PBMCs, taken before TCRalphabeta/CD19-depleted stem cell transplant. The V gene is TRBV19, the J gene TRBJ2-4; TRBD1 aligns across 8 bases. CDR3 DNA: TGTGCCAGTAACGCGCCGTGGACAGGGCTGAGTGGTGAGAACATTCGGTACTTC. Translating it yields CASNAPWTGLSGENIRYF.